A single sample is the source of the 17 T cell receptor beta chains below, sequenced in a study of blood T cell repertoires in COVID-19. Sequenced by immunoSEQ multiplex PCR; TCRdb stores in-frame clones only, minus some. This sample yields some 170,000 clones, of which roughly 73% are seen a single time; around 2.8% belongs to the top ten. The sequencing input was peripheral blood. The receptors here all came from a man aged 70 or older with acute or convalescent COVID-19.

The V call is TRBV18, the J call TRBJ2-7; perhaps TRBD1 as D (5 bases). From germline, CDR1 is KGHSH and CDR2 LQKENI. The CDR3 spans 15 residues. Trimming pared 1 base from V and 0 bases from J, leaving 10 bases between. CDR3 amino acids: CASSPRTGSSYEQYF. In nucleotides, the CDR3 is TGTGCCAGCTCACCACGAACAGGTAGCTCCTACGAGCAGTACTTC.

This chain uses TRBV6-1 with TRBJ1-2; 8 bases are shared with TRBD1. CDR1 is MNHNS, CDR2 SASEGT, per germline. The CDR3 totals 13 residues. With 7 bases clipped from V and 5 bases from J, the junction kept 6 bases outside the gene matches. As DNA, the CDR3 is TGTGCCAGCACCAATTACAGGGGGTATGGCTACACCTTC. Amino acid sequence: CASTNYRGYGYTF.

The rearrangement uses TRBV5-1 and TRBJ2-3, with D perhaps matching TRBD2 (6 bases). The germline V gene has CDR1 SGHRS and CDR2 YFSETQ. V lost 0 bases, J lost 0 bases, and 8 bases lay in between. CDR3 size: 15 residues. In DNA, the CDR3 is TGCGCCAGCAGCTTGGGGCTAGCGAGCACAGATACGCAGTATTTT. It yields the protein CASSLGLASTDTQYF.

CDR3 residues: CASSLYSGETQYF. CDR3 nucleotides: TGTGCCAGCAGCCTTTACTCAGGGGAGACCCAGTACTTC. The rearrangement links TRBV7-2 to TRBJ2-5, with D possibly TRBD1 on 5 matching bases. Per the germline V gene, CDR1 is SGHTA and CDR2 is FQGNSA. V lost 5 bases to trimming and J lost 5 bases, with 12 bases between them. The CDR3 covers 13 residues.

This clone ranks as medium-sized. The chain has TRBV19 and TRBJ2-2; no reliable D call. The CDR3 extends over 13 amino acids. V was shortened by 7 bases and J by 6 bases, with 12 bases between the two germline ends. Per the germline V gene, CDR1 is LNHDA and CDR2 is SQIVND (reference sequence). The CDR3 DNA follows: TGTGCCAGTACTCCCCAATGGCCCGGGGAGCTGTTTTTT. The encoded protein is CASTPQWPGELFF.

Only one count was recorded for this clone. The chain carries TRBV7-9 and TRBJ2-3, with 7 bases aligning to TRBD2. Losses at the gene ends were 3 bases for V and 2 bases for J; bases not matched to a gene: 2. The germline CDR1 and CDR2 sequences are SEHNR and FQNEAQ (reference sequence). The CDR3 sequence is 14 residues long. The CDR3 DNA reads as TGTGCCAGCAGCTTTAGCGGGTTCACAGATACGCAGTATTTT. It specifies CASSFSGFTDTQYF.

The rearrangement uses TRBV5-1 and TRBJ1-1, with TRBD1 as a possible D gene (6 bases). The CDR3 has 15 residues. Germline CDR1 reads SGHRS; CDR2 reads YFSETQ. Trimming took off 2 bases at V and 4 bases at J, with 15 bases between the two ends. The CDR3 bases are TGCGCCAGCAGCTTATCAGGGGTAGGTAGCACTGAAGCTTTCTTT. This gives the protein CASSLSGVGSTEAFF.

The V and J genes are TRBV30 and TRBJ2-7; TRBD2 aligns across 12 bases. V lost 5 bases and J lost 7; bases outside the gene matches: 12. Germline CDR1 is GTSNPN and CDR2 is SVGIG (reference sequence). CDR3 length: 15 residues. For the CDR3, the DNA is TGTGCCTGGGCCCGGGATGCTAGCGGGAGGGTAGAGCAGTACTTC. It is translated as CAWARDASGRVEQYF.

The chain recombines TRBV10-3 with TRBJ1-1, with 9 nucleotides matching TRBD1. CDR3 length: 14 amino acids. Germline CDR1 reads ENHRY; CDR2 reads SYGVKD. Unmatched junction bases numbered 5, after V lost 5 bases and J lost 4 bases. The DNA of the CDR3 is TGTGCCATCAGTACGGGACAGGGCGGCACTGAAGCTTTCTTT. This codes for CAISTGQGGTEAFF.

The CDR3 DNA sequence: TGTGCCAGCAGCCTGGGACAGGGGCATGCGGATACGCAGTATTTT. This codes for CASSLGQGHADTQYF. The chain is built from TRBV27 and TRBJ2-3, with TRBD1 identical over 10 bases. The CDR3 spans 15 residues. Trimming took 6 bases from V and 6 from J; bases not matched to a gene: 9. The germline CDR1 and CDR2 sequences are MNHEY and SMNVEV (reference sequence).

V gene TRBV9 combines with J gene TRBJ2-3; maybe TRBD2 (6 bases). The CDR3 loop spans 16 amino acids. CDR1 is SGDLS, CDR2 YYNGEE, per germline. V dropped 0 bases and J dropped 4 bases, with 15 bases sitting between them. The CDR3 loop reads CASSVDWGVSPDTQYF. The CDR3 coding sequence is TGTGCCAGCAGCGTAGATTGGGGGGTTTCCCCAGATACGCAGTATTTT.

This chain uses TRBV4-2 with TRBJ1-4, with D possibly TRBD1 on 6 matching bases. This CDR3 contains 14 residues. Deletions cut 2 bases from V and 7 bases from J, with 11 bases between. The germline V gene has CDR1 LGHNA and CDR2 YNFKEQ. CDR3 sequence: CASSQPQGTEKLFF. The CDR3 nucleotides read TGTGCCAGCAGCCAACCACAGGGAACTGAAAAACTGTTTTTT.

This clone was counted a single time. Other DNA sequences in this specimen translate into the identical CDR3. The rearrangement uses TRBV6-5 and TRBJ2-3; D is uncertain. The CDR3 covers 13 residues. Germline CDR1 is MNHEY and CDR2 is SVGAGI. V was shortened by 2 bases and J by 1 base, with 4 bases between the two germline ends. The CDR3 loop is CASSYPGTDTQYF. The DNA for the CDR3 is TGTGCCAGCAGTTACCCCGGCACAGATACGCAGTATTTT.

This chain joins TRBV3-1 (or the pseudogene TRBV3-2) and TRBJ1-2; D is ambiguous. CDR3 length: 13 amino acids. Germline CDR1 reads LGHDT; CDR2 reads YNNKEL (reference sequence). V gave up 1 base and J gave up 13 bases, with 16 bases separating them. CDR3 amino acids: CASSQADSLDSTF. The CDR3 DNA follows: TGTGCCAGCAGCCAAGCTGACTCTCTAGACTCCACCTTC.

The chain joins TRBV7-2 to TRBJ2-3; TRBD2 might be the D (6 bases). Trimming took off 1 base at V and 4 bases at J, with 15 bases between the two ends. Germline V CDR1 and CDR2: SGHTA, FQGNSA. The CDR3 sequence is 16 residues long. CDR3 coding DNA: TGTGCCAGCAGCTTAGATCGCGGGATTGGGGCAGATACGCAGTATTTT. Protein product: CASSLDRGIGADTQYF.

The V call is TRBV7-2, the J call TRBJ2-4, with 11 bases aligning to TRBD2. Germline V gene sequence: CDR1 SGHTA, CDR2 FQGNSA. The length of the CDR3 is 19 residues. V was pared by 0 bases and J by 3 bases, with 10 bases of the junction left unmatched. The CDR3 DNA sequence: TGTGCCAGCAGCTTAGCCGAGAGTAGCGGGAGGGCCGTCAAAAACATTCAGTACTTC. This translates into CASSLAESSGRAVKNIQYF.

This rearrangement joins TRBV4-2 to TRBJ2-2; 10 bases agree with TRBD1. Looked up from germline, CDR1 is LGHNA and CDR2 is YNFKEQ. V dropped 4 bases and J dropped 2; count of bases not matched to a gene: 10. This CDR3 has 18 amino acids. Here the CDR3 DNA reads TGTGCCAGCAGCCCGACTTTCGGGACAGGGGTAAACACCGGGGAGCTGTTTTTT. Its translation: CASSPTFGTGVNTGELFF.